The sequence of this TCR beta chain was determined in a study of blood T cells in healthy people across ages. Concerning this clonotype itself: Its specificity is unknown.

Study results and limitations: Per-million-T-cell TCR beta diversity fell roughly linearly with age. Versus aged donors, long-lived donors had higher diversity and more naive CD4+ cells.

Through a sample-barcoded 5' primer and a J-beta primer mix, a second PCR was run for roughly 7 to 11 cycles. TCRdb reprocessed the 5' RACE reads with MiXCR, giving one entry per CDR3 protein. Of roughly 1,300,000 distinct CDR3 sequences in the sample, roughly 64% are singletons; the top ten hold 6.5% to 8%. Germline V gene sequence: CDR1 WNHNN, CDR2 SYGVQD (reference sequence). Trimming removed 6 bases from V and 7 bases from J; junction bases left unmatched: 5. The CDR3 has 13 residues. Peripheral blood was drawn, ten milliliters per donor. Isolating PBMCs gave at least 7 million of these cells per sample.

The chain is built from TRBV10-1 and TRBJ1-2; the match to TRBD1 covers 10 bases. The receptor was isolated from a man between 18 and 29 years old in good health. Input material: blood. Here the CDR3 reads CASSPGQGFGYTF. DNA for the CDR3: TGCGCCAGCAGCCCGGGACAGGGGTTTGGCTACACCTTC.